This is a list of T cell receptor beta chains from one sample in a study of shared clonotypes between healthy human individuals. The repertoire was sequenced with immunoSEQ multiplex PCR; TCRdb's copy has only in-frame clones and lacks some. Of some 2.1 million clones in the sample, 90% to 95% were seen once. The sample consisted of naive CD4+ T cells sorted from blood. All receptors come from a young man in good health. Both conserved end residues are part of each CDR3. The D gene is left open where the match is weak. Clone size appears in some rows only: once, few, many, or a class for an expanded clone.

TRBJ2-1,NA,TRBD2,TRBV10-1,CASSEGTSGLNEQFF,TGCGCCAGCAGTGAAGGGACTAGCGGACTTAATGAGCAGTTCTTC
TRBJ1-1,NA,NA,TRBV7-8,CASGGMNTEAFF,TGTGCCAGCGGGGGAATGAACACTGAAGCTTTCTTT
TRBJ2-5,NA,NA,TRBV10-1,CASRRGLFRQTQYF,TGCGCCAGCAGACGCGGACTGTTCCGACAGACCCAGTACTTC
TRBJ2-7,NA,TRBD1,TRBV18,CASSRTGGRYEQYF,TGTGCCAGCTCGCGGACAGGGGGCCGCTACGAGCAGTACTTC
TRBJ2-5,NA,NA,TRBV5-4,CASSLWINQETQYF,TGTGCCAGCAGCTTGTGGATTAACCAAGAGACCCAGTACTTC
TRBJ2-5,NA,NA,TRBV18,CASSPSVVIIQETQYF,TGTGCCAGCTCACCTTCCGTGGTAATAATCCAAGAGACCCAGTACTTC
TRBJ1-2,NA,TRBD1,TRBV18,CASSGQGSYGYTF,TGTGCCAGCTCGGGACAGGGGTCCTATGGCTACACCTTC
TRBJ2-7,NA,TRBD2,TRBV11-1,CASSRSGANYEQYF,TGTGCCAGCAGCAGGAGCGGGGCCAACTACGAGCAGTACTTC
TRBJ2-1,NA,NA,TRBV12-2,CASRGTDSGDSYNEQFF,TGTGCAAGTCGCGGAACGGATAGCGGAGACTCCTACAATGAGCAGTTCTTC
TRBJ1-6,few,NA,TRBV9,CVNGGRNSPLHF,TGTGTTAACGGGGGACGGAATTCACCCCTCCACTTT
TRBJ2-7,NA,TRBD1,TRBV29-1,CSVEGQGTTYEQYF,TGCAGCGTTGAAGGACAGGGGACGACCTACGAGCAGTACTTC
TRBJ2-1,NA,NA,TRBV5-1,CASSYRVLYNEQFF,TGCGCCAGCAGCTACAGGGTCCTCTACAATGAGCAGTTCTTC
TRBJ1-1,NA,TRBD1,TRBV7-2,CASSLVQGVPEAFF,TGTGCCAGCAGCTTAGTGCAGGGGGTCCCTGAAGCTTTCTTT
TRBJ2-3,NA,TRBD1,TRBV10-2,CASIGGQGFSDTQYF,TGCGCCAGCATCGGGGGACAGGGGTTTTCAGATACGCAGTATTTT
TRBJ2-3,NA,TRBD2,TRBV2,CASSGQRGGTDTQYF,TGTGCCAGCAGTGGACAGCGGGGTGGCACAGATACGCAGTATTTT
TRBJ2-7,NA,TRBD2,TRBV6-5,CASSYQREAYEQYF,TGTGCCAGCAGTTATCAGCGGGAGGCCTACGAGCAGTACTTC
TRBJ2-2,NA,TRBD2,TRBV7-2,CASSLVAGGPLEAGELFF,TGTGCCAGCAGCTTAGTGGCGGGAGGGCCTCTCGAAGCCGGGGAGCTGTTTTTT
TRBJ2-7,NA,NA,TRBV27,CASSMQGQWNYEQYF,TGTGCCAGCAGTATGCAGGGACAATGGAACTACGAGCAGTACTTC
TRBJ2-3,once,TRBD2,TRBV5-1,CASSRRTSGGLDTQYF,TGCGCCAGCAGCCGACGTACTAGCGGGGGCTTAGATACGCAGTATTTT
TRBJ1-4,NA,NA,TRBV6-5,CASRPGVGSNEKLFF,TGTGCCAGCAGGCCCGGCGTTGGGAGTAATGAAAAACTGTTTTTT
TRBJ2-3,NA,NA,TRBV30,CAWSVTLSTDTQYF,TGTGCCTGGAGTGTGACATTAAGCACAGATACGCAGTATTTT
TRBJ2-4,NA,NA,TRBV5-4,CASSYDLAGAKNIQYF,TGTGCCAGCAGCTATGACTTGGCGGGAGCCAAAAACATTCAGTACTTC
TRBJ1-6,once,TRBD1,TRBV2,CASRKGQGDSYSPLHF,TGTGCCAGCAGAAAGGGACAGGGTGACTCTTATTCACCCCTCCACTTT
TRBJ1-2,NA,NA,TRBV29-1,CSVESQGAGYTF,TGCAGCGTTGAAAGTCAGGGTGCAGGCTACACCTTC
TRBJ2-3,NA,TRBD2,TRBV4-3,CASSQAGRSDTQYF,TGCGCCAGCAGCCAAGCCGGGAGGTCAGATACGCAGTATTTT
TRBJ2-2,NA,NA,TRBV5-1,CASSYIGDTGELFF,TGCGCCAGCAGCTATATAGGTGACACCGGGGAGCTGTTTTTT